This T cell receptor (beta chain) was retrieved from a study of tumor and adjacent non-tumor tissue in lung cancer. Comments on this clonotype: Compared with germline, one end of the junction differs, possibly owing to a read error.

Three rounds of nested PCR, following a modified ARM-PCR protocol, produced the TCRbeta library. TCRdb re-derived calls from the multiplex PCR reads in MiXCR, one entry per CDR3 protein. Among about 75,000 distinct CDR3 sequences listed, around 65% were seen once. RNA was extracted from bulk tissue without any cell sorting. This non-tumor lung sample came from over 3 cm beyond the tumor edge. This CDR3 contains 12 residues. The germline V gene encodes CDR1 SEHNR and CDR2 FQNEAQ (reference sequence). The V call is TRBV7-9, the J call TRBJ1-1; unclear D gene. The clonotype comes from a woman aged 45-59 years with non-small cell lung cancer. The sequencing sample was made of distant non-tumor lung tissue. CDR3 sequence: CASSLTNTEAFF. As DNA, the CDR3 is TGTGCCAGTAGCTTAACGAACACTGAAGCTTTCTTT.